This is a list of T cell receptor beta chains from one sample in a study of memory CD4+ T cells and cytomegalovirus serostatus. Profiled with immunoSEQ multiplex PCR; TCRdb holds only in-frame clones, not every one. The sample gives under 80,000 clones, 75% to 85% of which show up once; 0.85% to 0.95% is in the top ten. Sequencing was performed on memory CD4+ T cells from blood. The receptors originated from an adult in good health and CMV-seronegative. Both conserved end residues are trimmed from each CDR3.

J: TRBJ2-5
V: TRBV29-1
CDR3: SSGGGQKETQY

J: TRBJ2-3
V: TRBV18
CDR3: ASSLRQGKRDTQY

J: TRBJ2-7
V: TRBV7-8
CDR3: ASRRYDSYEQY

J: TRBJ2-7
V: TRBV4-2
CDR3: ASSQAEGTNYEQY

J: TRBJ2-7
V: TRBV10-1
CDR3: ASRGRTSGRAYYEQY

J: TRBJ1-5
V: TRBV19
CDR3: ASSVTANAGGNQPQH

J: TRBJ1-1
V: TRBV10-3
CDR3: AISPEQGGMNTEAF

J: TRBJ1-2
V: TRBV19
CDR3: ASTPGRGQANYGYT

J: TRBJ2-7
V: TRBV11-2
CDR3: ASSPLARRGGYEQY

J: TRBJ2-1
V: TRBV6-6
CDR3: ASSWSSGTGEQF

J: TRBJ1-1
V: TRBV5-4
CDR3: ASSPRLEGNTEAF

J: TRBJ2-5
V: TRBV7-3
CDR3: ASSLRQTKETQY

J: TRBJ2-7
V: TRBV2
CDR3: ASSGRTGSGDEQY